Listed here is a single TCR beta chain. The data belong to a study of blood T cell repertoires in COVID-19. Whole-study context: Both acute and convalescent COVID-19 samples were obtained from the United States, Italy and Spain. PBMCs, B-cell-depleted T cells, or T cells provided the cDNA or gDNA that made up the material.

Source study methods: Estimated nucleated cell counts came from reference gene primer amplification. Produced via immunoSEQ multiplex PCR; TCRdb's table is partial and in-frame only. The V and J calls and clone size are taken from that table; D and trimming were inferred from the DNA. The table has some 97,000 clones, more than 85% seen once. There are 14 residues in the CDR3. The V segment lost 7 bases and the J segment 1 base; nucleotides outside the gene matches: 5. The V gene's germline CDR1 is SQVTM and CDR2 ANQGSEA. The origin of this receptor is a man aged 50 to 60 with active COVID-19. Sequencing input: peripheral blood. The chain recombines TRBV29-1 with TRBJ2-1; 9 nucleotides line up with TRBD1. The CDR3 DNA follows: TGCAGCGGTACAGGGGGCGCGTCCTACAATGAGCAGTTCTTC. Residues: CSGTGGASYNEQFF.